The 20 T cell receptor beta chains in this list originate from one sample, sequenced in a study of blood T cell repertoires in COVID-19. Assay: immunoSEQ multiplex PCR; the TCRdb copy retains only in-frame clones and omits some. The repertoire consists of around 190,000 clones, with more than 75% occurring once and the leading ten covering less than 5.5%. The sample comprised peripheral blood. The receptors were gathered from a human donor in a cohort sampled during active COVID-19.

A single count supports this clone. J is TRBJ2-2 and V is TRBV2, with D possibly matching TRBD1 (6 bases). The V gene lost 6 bases and the J gene lost 1 base, with 12 bases spanning the gap. CDR3 length: 15 amino acids. CDR1 SNHLY and CDR2 FYNNEI come from the germline V gene. CDR3 DNA: TGTGCCAGCAGGAGGACAGAAAAGAACACCGGGGAGCTGTTTTTT. Protein: CASRRTEKNTGELFF.

The V gene is TRBV21-1, the J gene TRBJ2-3; the table gives TRBD1 as D, unverified against the DNA. TRBV21-1 is listed as a pseudogene. CDR3 length: 17 amino acids. This chain's CDR3 is CASSKPPGQAPADTQYF. The CDR3 nucleotides read TGTGCCAGCAGCAAGCCCCCGGGACAGGCTCCAGCAGATACGCAGTATTTT.

The chain is built from TRBV4-2 and TRBJ1-2; perhaps TRBD1 as D (5 bases). V shed 1 base and J shed 5 bases, with 14 bases lying between them. CDR3 length equals 15 residues. Germline V gene lookup returns CDR1 LGHNA and CDR2 YNFKEQ. The CDR3 nucleotides are TGTGCCAGCAGCCAAGGGGGAGGGGCCAGGTATGGCTACACCTTC. Its translation: CASSQGGGARYGYTF.

The chain uses TRBV30 and TRBJ2-3; tentative D call: TRBD2 (5 bases). CDR1 and CDR2 from the germline V gene are GTSNPN and SVGIG (reference sequence). The CDR3 has 13 residues. Trimming left V 3 bases short and J 0 bases short, with 7 bases between. CDR3 amino acids: CAWRWTSTDTQYF. The CDR3, as DNA: TGTGCCTGGAGGTGGACTAGCACAGATACGCAGTATTTT.

This clone was detected once. V and J are TRBV2 and TRBJ2-4; TRBD1 might be the D (6 bases). There are 19 residues in the CDR3. Trimming took off 10 bases at V and 0 bases at J, with 28 bases between the two ends. The germline CDR1 and CDR2 sequences are SNHLY and FYNNEI. CDR3 amino acids: CANPHVRDTNSLAKNIQYF. CDR3 nucleotides: TGTGCCAACCCTCACGTCCGGGACACAAACTCTCTAGCCAAAAACATTCAGTACTTC.

In DNA form, the CDR3 reads TGTGCCAGCAGCCACGCCCTAACGTACACAGATACGCAGTATTTT. Protein: CASSHALTYTDTQYF. V usage is TRBV5-8 and J usage is TRBJ2-3; no firm D call. The CDR3 spans 15 residues. Germline values: CDR1 SGHTS, CDR2 YDEGEE. V lost 4 bases to trimming and J lost 2 bases, with 14 bases between them.

The DNA of the CDR3 is TGTGCCAGTAGCTCGGGGTTTGGGAATCAGCCCCAGCATTTT. Amino acids: CASSSGFGNQPQHF. This chain links TRBV19 with TRBJ1-5; the D is unclear. Germline V gives CDR1 LNHDA, CDR2 SQIVND (reference sequence). Trimming took off 6 bases at V and 4 bases at J, with 13 bases between the two ends. The length of the CDR3 is 14 residues.

The V call is TRBV27, the J call TRBJ2-5; 9 bases agree with TRBD1. Germline trimming cut 4 bases from V and 4 bases from J; bases unmatched to any gene: 1. The CDR3 totals 13 residues. The V gene's germline CDR1 is MNHEY and CDR2 SMNVEV (reference sequence). The CDR3, as DNA: TGTGCCAGCAGTTCGACAGGGGGAGAGACCCAGTACTTC. Protein sequence: CASSSTGGETQYF.

V gene TRBV30 combines with J gene TRBJ2-7, with TRBD1 matching over 8 bases. The CDR3 spans 12 residues. CDR1 is GTSNPN, CDR2 SVGIG, per germline (reference sequence). V lost 7 bases to trimming and J lost 3 bases; unmatched junction nucleotides: 5. Written as DNA, the CDR3 is TGTGCCTTTTCCGGGACAGGCTACGAGCAGTACTTC. It encodes CAFSGTGYEQYF.

The rearrangement joins TRBV3-1 (or the pseudogene TRBV3-2) to TRBJ2-1, with 8 bases identical to TRBD2. The CDR3 is 17 amino acids. Germline V gene lookup returns CDR1 LGHDT and CDR2 YNNKEL (reference sequence). The V segment lost 1 base and the J segment 3 bases; nucleotides outside the gene matches: 8. The CDR3 spells CASSQGSASGFYNEQFF. The CDR3 region has the DNA TGTGCCAGCAGCCAAGGCAGTGCTAGCGGGTTCTACAATGAGCAGTTCTTC.

The rearrangement joins TRBV7-9 to TRBJ2-1, with a weak D call TRBD1 (6 bases). Germline CDR1 and CDR2: SEHNR and FQNEAQ (reference sequence). The CDR3 has 13 amino acids. V was shortened by 4 bases and J by 9 bases, with 13 bases between the two germline ends. The CDR3 sequence: CASSYTGIGEQFF. CDR3 in DNA: TGTGCCAGCAGCTATACAGGGATCGGTGAGCAGTTCTTC.

The genes are TRBV29-1 and TRBJ2-7, with TRBD1 matching over 10 bases. The CDR3 runs to 12 residues. V dropped 4 bases and J dropped 5; count of bases not matched to a gene: 2. Germline CDR1 and CDR2: SQVTM and ANQGSEA. The CDR3 nucleotides read TGCAGCGTTGGACAGGGGGCCAACGAGCAGTACTTC. Translated: CSVGQGANEQYF.

The CDR3 DNA is TGTGCCAGCAGTAGGGAGCCGAACACTGAAGCTTTCTTT. This sequence encodes CASSREPNTEAFF. The V and J genes are TRBV6-5 and TRBJ1-1; D ambiguous. Germline lookup yields CDR1 MNHEY and CDR2 SVGAGI. V was cut by 5 bases and J by 1 base, with 8 bases left in between. The CDR3 runs to 13 residues.

This clone was recorded only once. The J gene is TRBJ2-5, the V gene TRBV5-4; 10 bases line up with TRBD2. The junction had 7 bases not matched to a gene; V was cut back by 5 bases and J by 3 bases. Germline V gene lookup returns CDR1 SGHNT and CDR2 YYREEE (reference sequence). The CDR3 length is 15 residues. Written as DNA, the CDR3 is TGTGCCAGCAGTAACCTAGCGGGGGCGAAAGAGACCCAGTACTTC. Translating it yields CASSNLAGAKETQYF.

The chain carries TRBV10-2 and TRBJ1-1, with D possibly matching TRBD1 (5 bases). Germline V gene data show CDR1 as WSHSY and CDR2 as SAAADI. Deletions cut 2 bases from V and 4 bases from J, with 8 bases between. This CDR3 region has 13 residues. The CDR3 DNA is TGCGCCAGCAGTGAGGTCGGGGGCACTGAAGCTTTCTTT. Its translation: CASSEVGGTEAFF.

Only one count was recorded for this clone. V is TRBV7-2 and J is TRBJ2-3; D call uncertain. Trimming took off 5 bases at V and 0 bases at J, with 6 bases between the two ends. This CDR3 comprises 13 residues. Germline V gene data show CDR1 as SGHTA and CDR2 as FQGNSA. The CDR3 DNA reads as TGTGCCAGCAGCCGGTACAGCACAGATACGCAGTATTTT. It specifies CASSRYSTDTQYF.

CDR3 nucleotide sequence: TGTGCCAGCAGCCAAAACGCGAAAAACACTGAAGCTTTCTTT. Translating it yields CASSQNAKNTEAFF. The rearrangement uses TRBV3-1 (or the pseudogene TRBV3-2) and TRBJ1-1; D is unresolved. This CDR3 has 14 residues. The germline V and J ends were trimmed by 2 bases and 2 bases, with 9 bases remaining between them. Germline V CDR1 and CDR2: LGHDT, YNNKEL (reference sequence).

The chain has TRBV28 and TRBJ1-5; D is ambiguous. CDR3 length: 13 residues. Germline V CDR1 and CDR2: MDHEN, SYDVKM. Trimming removed 3 bases from V and 4 bases from J, with 7 bases in between. CDR3 amino acids: CASSFSENQPQHF. The CDR3 coding sequence is TGTGCCAGCAGTTTCAGCGAAAATCAGCCCCAGCATTTT.

This chain joins TRBV15 and TRBJ2-7; TRBD2 agrees at 13 bases. Per the germline V gene, CDR1 is LNHNV and CDR2 is YYDKDF (reference sequence). With V trimmed by 3 bases and J by 12 bases, 5 bases remained unmatched. The CDR3 runs to 13 residues. CDR3 bases: TGTGCCACCAGCAGCGGGACTAGCGGGATAGGGTACTTC. Its protein is CATSSGTSGIGYF.

This clone came up once. This chain joins TRBV27 and TRBJ2-7; TRBD2 aligns across 7 bases. From germline, CDR1 is MNHEY and CDR2 SMNVEV (reference sequence). Losses at the gene ends were 6 bases for V and 2 bases for J; bases not matched to a gene: 10. There are 15 residues in the CDR3. In nucleotides, the CDR3 is TGTGCCAGCAGGAAGGGAGGGGCGCTTCCCTACGAGCAGTACTTC. It yields the protein CASRKGGALPYEQYF.